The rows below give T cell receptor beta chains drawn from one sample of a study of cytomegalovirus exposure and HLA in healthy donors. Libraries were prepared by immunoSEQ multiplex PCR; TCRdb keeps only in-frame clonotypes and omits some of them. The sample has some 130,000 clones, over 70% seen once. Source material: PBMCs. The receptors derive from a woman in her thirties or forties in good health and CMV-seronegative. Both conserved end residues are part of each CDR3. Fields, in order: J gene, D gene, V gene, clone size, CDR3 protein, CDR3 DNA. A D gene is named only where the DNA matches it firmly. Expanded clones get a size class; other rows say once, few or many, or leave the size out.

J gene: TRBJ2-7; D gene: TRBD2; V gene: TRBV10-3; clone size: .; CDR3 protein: CAISPKRGSYEQYF; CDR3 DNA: TGTGCCATCAGTCCAAAGCGGGGCTCCTACGAGCAGTACTTC
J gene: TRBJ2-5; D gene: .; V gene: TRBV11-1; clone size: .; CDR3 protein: CASSLTQVQETQYF; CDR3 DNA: TGTGCCAGCAGCTTAACGCAGGTACAAGAGACCCAGTACTTC
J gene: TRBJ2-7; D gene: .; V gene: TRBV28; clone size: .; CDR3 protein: CASSSTLYEQYF; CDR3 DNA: TGTGCCAGCAGTTCGACACTCTACGAGCAGTACTTC
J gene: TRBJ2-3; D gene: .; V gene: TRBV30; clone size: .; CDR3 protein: CAWRAGQNTDTQYF; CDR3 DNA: TGTGCCTGGAGGGCAGGTCAGAACACAGATACGCAGTATTTT
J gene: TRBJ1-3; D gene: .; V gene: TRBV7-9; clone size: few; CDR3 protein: CSSSLYEQGNTIYF; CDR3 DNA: TGTTCCAGCAGCTTATACGAACAGGGAAACACCATATATTTT
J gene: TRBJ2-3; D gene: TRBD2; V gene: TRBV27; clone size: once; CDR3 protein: CASSGGRWRGTDTQYF; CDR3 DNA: TGTGCCAGCAGCGGGGGGAGGTGGAGGGGCACAGATACGCAGTATTTT
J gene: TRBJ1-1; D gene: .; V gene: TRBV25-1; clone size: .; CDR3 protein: CASQETGTKNTEAFF; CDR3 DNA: TGTGCCAGCCAAGAGACCGGGACAAAAAACACTGAAGCTTTCTTT
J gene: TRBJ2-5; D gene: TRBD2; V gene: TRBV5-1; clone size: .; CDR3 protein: CASSLSTSGGFQYF; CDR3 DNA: TGCGCCAGCAGCTTAAGCACTAGCGGGGGTTTCCAGTACTTC
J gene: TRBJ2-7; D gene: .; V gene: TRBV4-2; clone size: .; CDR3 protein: CASSHKNYEQYF; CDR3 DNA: TGTGCCAGCAGCCATAAAAATTACGAGCAGTACTTC
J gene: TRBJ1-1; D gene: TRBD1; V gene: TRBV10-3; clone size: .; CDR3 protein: CAMRTGNSAEAFF; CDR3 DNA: TGTGCCATGAGGACAGGCAACAGCGCTGAAGCTTTCTTT
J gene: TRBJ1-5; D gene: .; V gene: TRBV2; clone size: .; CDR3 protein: CASSEQGNQPQHF; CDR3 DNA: TGTGCCAGCAGTGAACAGGGTAATCAGCCCCAGCATTTT
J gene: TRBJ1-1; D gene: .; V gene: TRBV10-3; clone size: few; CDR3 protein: CALRSGGGTEAFF; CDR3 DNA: TGTGCCTTACGATCCGGGGGGGGCACTGAAGCTTTCTTT
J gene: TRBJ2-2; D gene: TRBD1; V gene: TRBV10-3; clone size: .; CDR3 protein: CAIGETGGTGELFF; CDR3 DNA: TGTGCCATCGGGGAGACAGGGGGAACCGGGGAGCTGTTTTTT
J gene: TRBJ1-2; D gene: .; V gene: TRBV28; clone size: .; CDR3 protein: CASSLRGPGYTF; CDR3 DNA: TGTGCCAGCAGTTTGAGAGGGCCAGGCTACACCTTC
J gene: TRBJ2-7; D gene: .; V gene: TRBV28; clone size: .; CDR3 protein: CASSSGRSEQYF; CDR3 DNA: TGTGCCAGCAGTTCAGGGAGGAGCGAGCAGTACTTC
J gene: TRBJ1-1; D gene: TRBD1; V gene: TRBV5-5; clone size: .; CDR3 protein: CASSTRGRVLGTEAFF; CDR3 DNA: TGTGCCAGCAGCACAAGGGGGCGGGTGCTGGGCACTGAAGCTTTCTTT
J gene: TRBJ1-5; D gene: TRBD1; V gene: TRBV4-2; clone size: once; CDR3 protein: CASSQAGQGDQPQHF; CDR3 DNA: TGTGCCAGCAGCCAAGCGGGACAGGGGGATCAGCCCCAGCATTTT
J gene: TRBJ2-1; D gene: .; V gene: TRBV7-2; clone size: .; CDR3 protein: CASSLGGASYNEQFF; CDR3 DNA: TGTGCCAGCAGCTTGGGGGGGGCGTCCTACAATGAGCAGTTCTTC
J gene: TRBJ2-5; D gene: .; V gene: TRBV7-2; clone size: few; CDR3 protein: CASSRGTRETQYF; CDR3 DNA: TGTGCCAGCAGCCGGGGAACGAGAGAGACCCAGTACTTC
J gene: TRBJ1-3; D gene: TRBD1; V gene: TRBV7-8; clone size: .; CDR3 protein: CASSRQGFGNTIYF; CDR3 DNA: TGTGCCAGCAGCCGACAGGGTTTTGGAAACACCATATATTTT
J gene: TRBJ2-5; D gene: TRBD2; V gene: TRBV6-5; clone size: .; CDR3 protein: CASRASGGQETQYF; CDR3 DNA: TGTGCCAGCAGAGCTAGCGGGGGGCAAGAGACCCAGTACTTC
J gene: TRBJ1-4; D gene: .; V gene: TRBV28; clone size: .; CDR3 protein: CASSSQIEKLFF; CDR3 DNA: TGTGCCAGCAGCTCCCAGATAGAAAAACTGTTTTTT
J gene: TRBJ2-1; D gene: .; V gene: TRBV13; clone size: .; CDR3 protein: CASSFVAGTPYNEQFF; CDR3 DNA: TGTGCCAGCAGCTTTGTTGCGGGGACCCCCTACAATGAGCAGTTCTTC
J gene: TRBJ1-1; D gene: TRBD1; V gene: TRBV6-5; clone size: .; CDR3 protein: CASITGQRRTEAFF; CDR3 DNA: TGTGCCAGCATCACGGGACAGAGAAGAACTGAAGCTTTCTTT
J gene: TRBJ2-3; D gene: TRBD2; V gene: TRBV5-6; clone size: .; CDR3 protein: CASSTKPGLAGGLTQYF; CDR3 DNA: TGTGCCAGCAGCACTAAGCCAGGACTAGCTGGGGGGCTAACGCAGTATTTT
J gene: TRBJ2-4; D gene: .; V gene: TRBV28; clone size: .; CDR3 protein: CASSALLGQRNIQYF; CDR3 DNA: TGTGCCAGCAGTGCCTTACTAGGACAGAGAAACATTCAGTACTTC
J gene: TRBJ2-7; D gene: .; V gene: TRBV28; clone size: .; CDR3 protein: CATSSSYEQYF; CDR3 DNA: TGTGCCACCTCCAGCTCCTACGAGCAGTACTTC
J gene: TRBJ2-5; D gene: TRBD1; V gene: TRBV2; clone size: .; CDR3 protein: CASSDDGQGAGTQYF; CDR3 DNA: TGTGCCAGCAGTGACGACGGACAGGGGGCTGGGACCCAGTACTTC
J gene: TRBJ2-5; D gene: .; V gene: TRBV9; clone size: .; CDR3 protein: CASSVGGEETQYF; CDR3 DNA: TGTGCCAGCAGCGTCGGCGGCGAAGAGACCCAGTACTTC
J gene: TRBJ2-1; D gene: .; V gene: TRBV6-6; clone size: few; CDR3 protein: CASSPRQDYNEQFF; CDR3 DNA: TGTGCCAGCAGCCCTAGACAGGACTACAATGAGCAGTTCTTC
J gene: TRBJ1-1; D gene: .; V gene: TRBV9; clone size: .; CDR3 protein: CASTPGGAKNTEAFF; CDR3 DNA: TGTGCCAGCACCCCGGGGGGGGCGAAGAACACTGAAGCTTTCTTT
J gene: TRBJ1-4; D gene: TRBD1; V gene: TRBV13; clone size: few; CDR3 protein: CASSQRDRRGKLFF; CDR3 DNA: TGTGCCAGCAGCCAAAGGGACAGGCGGGGAAAACTGTTTTTT